This T cell receptor (beta chain) was observed in a study of blood T cell repertoires in COVID-19. Study at large: The United States, Italy and Spain were the sources of the acute and convalescent COVID-19 samples.

This clone showed up just once. Germline trimming cut 3 bases from V and 5 bases from J; bases unmatched to any gene: 7. This CDR3 region has 15 residues. CDR1 SGDLS and CDR2 YYNGEE come from the germline V gene. Profiling relied on immunoSEQ multiplex PCR, and the TCRdb table lists in-frame clones only, not all of them. The table records about 140,000 clones, around 82% of them present only once. The genes are TRBV9 and TRBJ2-3; 9 nucleotides match TRBD1. Sequencing was performed on peripheral blood. This clonotype was obtained from a human donor in a cohort sampled during active COVID-19. CDR3 nucleotide sequence: TGTGCCAGCAGCGATGGACAGGGGATTGTAGATACGCAGTATTTT. It codes for CASSDGQGIVDTQYF.